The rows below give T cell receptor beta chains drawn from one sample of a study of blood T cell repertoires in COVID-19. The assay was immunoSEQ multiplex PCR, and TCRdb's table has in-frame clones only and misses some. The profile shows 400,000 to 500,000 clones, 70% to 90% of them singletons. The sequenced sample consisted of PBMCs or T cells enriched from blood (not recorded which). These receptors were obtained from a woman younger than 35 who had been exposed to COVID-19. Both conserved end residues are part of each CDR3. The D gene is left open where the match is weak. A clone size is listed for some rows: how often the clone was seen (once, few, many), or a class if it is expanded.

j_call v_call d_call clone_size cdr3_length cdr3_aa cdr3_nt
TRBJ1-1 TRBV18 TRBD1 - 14 CASSPGQDNTEAFF TGTGCCAGCTCACCGGGACAGGATAACACTGAAGCTTTCTTT
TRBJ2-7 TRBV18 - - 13 CASSSYREFKQYF TGTGCCAGCTCTTCTTACAGGGAGTTCAAGCAGTACTTC
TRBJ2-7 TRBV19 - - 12 CASQDLGHEQYF TGTGCCAGCCAAGACCTAGGCCACGAGCAGTACTTC
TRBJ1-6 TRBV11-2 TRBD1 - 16 CASSSSSGTGRSPLHF TGTGCCAGCAGCTCCTCTTCCGGGACAGGGCGATCACCCCTCCACTTT
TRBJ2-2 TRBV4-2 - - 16 CASSPNYMGTHGELFF TGTGCCAGCAGCCCAAATTATATGGGCACCCACGGGGAGCTGTTTTTT
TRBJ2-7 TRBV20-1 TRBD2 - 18 CSASPRGLAVYNSYEQYF TGCAGTGCTAGTCCGAGGGGACTAGCGGTCTACAACTCCTACGAGCAGTACTTC
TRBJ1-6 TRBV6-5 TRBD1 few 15 CASSYKGRGNSPLHF TGTGCCAGCAGTTACAAGGGCAGGGGGAACTCACCCCTCCACTTT
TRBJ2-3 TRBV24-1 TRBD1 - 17 CATSDWAPGQGGDTQYF TGTGCCACCAGTGATTGGGCCCCGGGACAGGGAGGAGATACGCAGTATTTT
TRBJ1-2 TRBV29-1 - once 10 CSVGGYGYTF TGCAGCGTTGGAGGGTATGGCTACACCTTC
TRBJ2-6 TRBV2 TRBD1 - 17 CASSLTGPSSGANVLTF TGTGCCAGCAGTTTGACAGGGCCGAGCTCTGGGGCCAACGTCCTGACTTTC
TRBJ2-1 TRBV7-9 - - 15 CASNLRRSAYNEQFF TGTGCCAGCAACCTGAGGCGTAGCGCCTACAATGAGCAGTTCTTC
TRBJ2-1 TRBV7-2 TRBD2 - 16 CASSLVGAGVRNEQFF TGTGCCAGCAGCTTAGTTGGCGCGGGAGTGCGAAATGAGCAGTTCTTC
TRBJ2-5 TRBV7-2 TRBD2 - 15 CASSSTSGGQETQYF TGTGCCAGCAGCTCGACTAGCGGGGGACAAGAGACCCAGTACTTC
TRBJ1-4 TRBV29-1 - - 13 CSVAPGFGEKLFF TGCAGCGTTGCTCCGGGGTTCGGTGAAAAACTGTTTTTT
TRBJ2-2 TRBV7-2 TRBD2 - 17 CASTIPGLADNTGELFF TGTGCCAGCACGATACCTGGACTAGCGGATAACACCGGGGAGCTGTTTTTT
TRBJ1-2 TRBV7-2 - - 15 CASSLVAGKGLGYTF TGTGCCAGCAGCTTAGTGGCAGGGAAAGGGTTAGGCTACACCTTC
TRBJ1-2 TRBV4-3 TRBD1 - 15 CASSRRTGEAYGYTF TGCGCCAGCAGCCGTCGTACAGGGGAGGCCTATGGCTACACCTTC
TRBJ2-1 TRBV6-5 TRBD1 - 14 CASRPRDRGNEQFF TGTGCCAGCAGACCCCGGGACAGGGGCAATGAGCAGTTCTTC
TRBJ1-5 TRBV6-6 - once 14 CASSLQGSNQPQHF TGTGCCAGCAGCCTACAGGGTTCGAATCAGCCCCAGCATTTT
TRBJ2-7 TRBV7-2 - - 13 CASSSLPPMEQYF TGTGCCAGCAGCTCGCTACCCCCGATGGAGCAGTACTTC
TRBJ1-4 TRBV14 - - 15 CASSQGAGKREKLFF TGTGCCAGCAGCCAAGGGGCAGGGAAGAGAGAAAAACTGTTTTTT
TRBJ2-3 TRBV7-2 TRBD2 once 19 CASSSYSGLAGGAGDTQYF TGTGCCAGCAGCTCTTACTCGGGACTAGCGGGGGGGGCCGGAGATACGCAGTATTTT
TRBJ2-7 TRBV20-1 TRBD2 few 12 CSASSGGYEQYF TGCAGTGCTAGTAGCGGGGGCTACGAGCAGTACTTC
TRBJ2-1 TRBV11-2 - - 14 CASSLIGLRNEQFF TGTGCCAGCAGCTTGATCGGACTCCGAAATGAGCAGTTCTTC
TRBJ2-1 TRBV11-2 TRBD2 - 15 CASSLWTSGSGEQFF TGTGCCAGCAGCTTATGGACTAGCGGGAGTGGTGAGCAGTTCTTC
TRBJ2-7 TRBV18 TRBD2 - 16 CASSPPVIAGVDEQYF TGTGCCAGCTCACCACCGGTGATAGCGGGGGTCGACGAGCAGTACTTC
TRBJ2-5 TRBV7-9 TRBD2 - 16 CASSPKSPGLMETQYF TGTGCCAGCAGCCCTAAAAGTCCGGGACTAATGGAGACCCAGTACTTC
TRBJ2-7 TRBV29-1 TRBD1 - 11 CSVPGGGEQYF TGCAGCGTTCCAGGGGGCGGCGAGCAGTACTTC
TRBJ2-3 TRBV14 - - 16 CASSQPGLGSTDTQYF TGTGCCAGCAGCCAACCAGGACTGGGAAGCACAGATACGCAGTATTTT
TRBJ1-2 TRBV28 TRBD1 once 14 CASSLLQGEGGYTF TGTGCCAGCAGTTTACTACAGGGGGAAGGGGGCTACACCTTC
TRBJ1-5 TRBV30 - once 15 CAWTSSGHSNQPQHF TGTGCCTGGACTTCGTCCGGTCATAGCAATCAGCCCCAGCATTTT
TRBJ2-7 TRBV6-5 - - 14 CASSRWGQGYEQYF TGTGCCAGCAGTCGGTGGGGGCAGGGCTACGAGCAGTACTTC
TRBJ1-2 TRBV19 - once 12 CASSIDSYGYTF TGTGCCAGTAGTATAGACAGCTATGGCTACACCTTC
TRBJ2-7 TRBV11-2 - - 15 CASSSSTISSYEQYF TGTGCCAGCAGCTCTTCGACTATTTCCTCCTACGAGCAGTACTTC
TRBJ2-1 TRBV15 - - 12 CATSRRGYEQFF TGTGCCACCAGCAGAAGGGGGTATGAGCAGTTCTTC
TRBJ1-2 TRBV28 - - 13 CASSPWQGYGYTF TGTGCCAGCAGTCCCTGGCAGGGCTATGGCTACACCTTC
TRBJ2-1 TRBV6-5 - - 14 CASSYSEDSNEQFF TGTGCCAGCAGTTACTCGGAGGACTCCAATGAGCAGTTCTTC
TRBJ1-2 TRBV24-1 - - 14 CATSLGGSFSGYTF TGTGCCACCAGTTTGGGAGGCTCCTTTAGTGGCTACACCTTC
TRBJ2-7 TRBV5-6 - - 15 CASSVTGSPLSGQYF TGTGCCAGCAGCGTCACCGGGTCCCCCTTGTCGGGGCAGTACTTC
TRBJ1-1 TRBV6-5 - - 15 CASSYDLGGNTEAFF TGTGCCAGCAGTTACGATCTGGGGGGGAACACTGAAGCTTTCTTT
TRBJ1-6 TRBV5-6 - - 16 CASSFSGAGYNSPLHF TGTGCCAGCAGCTTTTCAGGGGCCGGGTATAATTCACCCCTCCACTTT
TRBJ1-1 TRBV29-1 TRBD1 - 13 CSARQGENTEAFF TGCAGCGCCCGACAGGGGGAGAACACTGAAGCTTTCTTT
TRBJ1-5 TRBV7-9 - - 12 CASSPGGPPQHF TGTGCCAGCAGCCCTGGTGGGCCGCCCCAGCATTTT
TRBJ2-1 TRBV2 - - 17 CASGGGRGHSMYNEQFF TGTGCCAGCGGGGGAGGTAGGGGGCACAGCATGTACAATGAGCAGTTCTTC
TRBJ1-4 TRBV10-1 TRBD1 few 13 CAGQGTGGEKLFF TGCGCCGGACAAGGGACAGGGGGTGAAAAACTGTTTTTT